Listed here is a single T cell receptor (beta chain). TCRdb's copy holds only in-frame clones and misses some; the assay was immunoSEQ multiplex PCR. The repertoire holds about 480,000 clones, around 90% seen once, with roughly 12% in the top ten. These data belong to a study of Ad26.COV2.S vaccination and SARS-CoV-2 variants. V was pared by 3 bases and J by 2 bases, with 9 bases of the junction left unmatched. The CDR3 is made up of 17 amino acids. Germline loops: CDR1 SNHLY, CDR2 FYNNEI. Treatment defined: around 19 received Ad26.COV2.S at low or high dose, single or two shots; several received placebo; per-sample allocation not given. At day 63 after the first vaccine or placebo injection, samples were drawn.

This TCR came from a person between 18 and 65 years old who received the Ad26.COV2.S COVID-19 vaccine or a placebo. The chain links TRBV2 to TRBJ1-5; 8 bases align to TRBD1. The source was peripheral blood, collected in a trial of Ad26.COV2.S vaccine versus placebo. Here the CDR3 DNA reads TGTGCCAGCAGTGACTGGCAGGGGGCAGGAGGCAATCAGCCCCAGCATTTT. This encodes CASSDWQGAGGNQPQHF.